These T cell receptor beta chains were read from a single sample in a study of shared clonotypes between healthy human individuals. The data were produced by immunoSEQ multiplex PCR, yet TCRdb's version contains in-frame clones alone and is incomplete. Of approximately 710,000 clones listed, less than 95% are singletons. Sample: memory CD8+ T cells from PBMCs. These receptors all stem from a man between 18 and 29 years old in good health. Some clones in this sample may be carry-over from other donors' samples. Both conserved end residues are part of each CDR3. The D gene is left open where the match is weak. Size is stated for part of the rows, as once, few or many counts, or as a class when the clone is expanded.

d_gene	v_gene	abundance	j_gene	CDR3nt	CDR3aa
TRBD1	TRBV27	few	TRBJ2-3	TGTGCCAGCAGCGGCCTGACAGGGAAGGAATTTACGCAGTATTTT	CASSGLTGKEFTQYF
-	TRBV7-9	-	TRBJ2-5	TGTGCCAGCAGCCGCGTGGCACTACAAGAGACCCAGTACTTC	CASSRVALQETQYF
TRBD2	TRBV7-8	-	TRBJ2-7	TGTGCCAGCAGCTTGAGCGGGGAAGGTCTCGAGCAGTACTTC	CASSLSGEGLEQYF
TRBD1	TRBV27	-	TRBJ1-5	TGTGCCAGCAGTCCCGGGACAGGGGGCAATCAGCCCCAGCATTTT	CASSPGTGGNQPQHF
TRBD1	TRBV6-6	-	TRBJ2-5	TGTGCCAGCTCGGACAGGGGAGAGACCCAGTACTTC	CASSDRGETQYF
-	TRBV7-6	few	TRBJ1-1	TGTGCCAGCAGCCCCGGACAGATTCCCATTGAAGCTTTCTTT	CASSPGQIPIEAFF
-	TRBV27	-	TRBJ2-3	TGTGCCAGCATGAGGCTACGCACAGATACGCAGTATTTT	CASMRLRTDTQYF
TRBD2	TRBV4-2	-	TRBJ2-1	TGTGCCGCGGCACCTCTAGCGGGAGGGCCTAATGAGCAGTTCTTC	CAAAPLAGGPNEQFF
-	TRBV23-1	-	TRBJ2-7	TGCGCCAGCAGTCAAGCAAGAGGATCCCCCTACGAGCAGTACTTC	CASSQARGSPYEQYF
-	TRBV9	-	TRBJ1-5	TGTGCCAGCAGCGCCGGGTATAGCAATCAGCCCCAGCATTTT	CASSAGYSNQPQHF
-	TRBV7-9	-	TRBJ1-3	TGTGCCAGCAGGACGGCAGGCAGCTCTGGAAACACCATATATTTT	CASRTAGSSGNTIYF
-	TRBV9	-	TRBJ2-1	TGTGCCAGCAGCCCTAAACTTACGGGAGTCATCAATGAGCAGTTCTTC	CASSPKLTGVINEQFF
TRBD2	TRBV28	-	TRBJ2-3	TGTGCCAGCAGTTTAGGTACTAGCGGTAGCACAGATACGCAGTATTTT	CASSLGTSGSTDTQYF